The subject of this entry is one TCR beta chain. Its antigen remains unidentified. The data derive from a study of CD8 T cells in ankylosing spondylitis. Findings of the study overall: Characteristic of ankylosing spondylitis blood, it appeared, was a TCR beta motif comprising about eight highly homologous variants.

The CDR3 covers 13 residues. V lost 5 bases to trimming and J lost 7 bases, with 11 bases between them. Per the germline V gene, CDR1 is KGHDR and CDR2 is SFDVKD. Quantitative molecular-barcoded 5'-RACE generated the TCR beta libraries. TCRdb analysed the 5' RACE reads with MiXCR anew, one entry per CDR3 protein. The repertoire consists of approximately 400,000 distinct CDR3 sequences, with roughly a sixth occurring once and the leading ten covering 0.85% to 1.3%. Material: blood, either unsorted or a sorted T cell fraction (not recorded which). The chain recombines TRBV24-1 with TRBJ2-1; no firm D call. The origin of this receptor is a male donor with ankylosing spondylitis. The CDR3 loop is CATSGVLVNEQFF. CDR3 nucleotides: TGTGCCACCAGTGGGGTTCTCGTTAATGAGCAGTTCTTC.